These 14 T cell receptor beta chains originate from one sample sequenced in a study of beta chain features in type 1 diabetes. Findings and caveats of the study: There was a moderate but significant shortening of TCRB CDR3s in all four CD4+ subsets of Type 1 diabetes patients.

No cognate antigen is known for these TCRs. The whole isolated RNA underwent reverse transcription, so sequencing captured expressed TCRB transcripts. Profiling relied on immunoSEQ multiplex PCR, and the TCRdb table lists in-frame clones only, not all of them. This sample yields 250,000 to 300,000 clones, of which roughly an eighth are seen a single time; under 0.02% belongs to the top ten. Sequences were obtained from naive CD4+ T cells from blood. The receptors shown here come from a man aged 25-40 years with type 1 diabetes.

The chain uses TRBV9 and TRBJ2-2; the D is unclear. Trimming took off 0 bases at V and 5 bases at J, with 11 bases between the two ends. This CDR3 spans 15 amino acids. In germline, CDR1 is SGDLS, CDR2 YYNGEE. The CDR3 DNA sequence: TGTGCCAGCAGCGTAGCCACCAGGCAGACCGGGGAGCTGTTTTTT. This encodes CASSVATRQTGELFF.

The rearrangement links TRBV25-1 to TRBJ2-2, with 10 nucleotides matching TRBD1. Losses at the gene ends were 8 bases for V and 2 bases for J; bases not matched to a gene: 2. The CDR3 spans 14 residues. CDR1 is MGHDK and CDR2 is SYGVNS in the germline V gene. The CDR3 sequence is CASGDRGNTGELFF. CDR3 nucleotides: TGTGCCAGCGGGGACAGGGGAAACACCGGGGAGCTGTTTTTT.

The rearrangement joins TRBV6-1 to TRBJ2-3, with TRBD2 matching over 9 bases. CDR1 is MNHNS and CDR2 is SASEGT in the germline V gene. This CDR3 spans 14 amino acids. Trimming cost V 7 bases and J 4 bases; bases outside gene matches: 6. CDR3 nucleotide sequence: TGTGCCAGCACTACGGCGGGAGGGGCAGATACGCAGTATTTT. Translation: CASTTAGGADTQYF.

This rearrangement joins TRBV2 to TRBJ2-2; a possible D gene is TRBD2 (5 bases). The CDR3 extends over 14 amino acids. Per germline, CDR1 SNHLY and CDR2 FYNNEI. V dropped 6 bases and J dropped 1 base, with 9 bases sitting between them. The chain's CDR3 is CASRRRENTGELFF. CDR3 coding DNA: TGTGCCAGCAGGAGACGGGAGAACACCGGGGAGCTGTTTTTT.

This clone was detected only a few times. The chain combines TRBV9 with TRBJ2-3, with TRBD2 as a possible D gene (6 bases). V lost 3 bases and J lost 2, with 13 bases in between. The CDR3 has 15 amino acids. The germline gives CDR1 SGDLS, CDR2 YYNGEE. The CDR3 loop reads CASSAGGINTDTQYF. The CDR3 nucleotides are TGTGCCAGCAGCGCAGGCGGGATTAACACAGATACGCAGTATTTT.

This clone has a handful of counts. This chain uses TRBV7-9 with TRBJ2-2; 10 bases are shared with TRBD1. This CDR3 has 15 residues. The germline CDR1 and CDR2 sequences are SEHNR and FQNEAQ (reference sequence). The V segment lost 5 bases and the J segment 6 bases; nucleotides outside the gene matches: 6. This chain's CDR3 is CASSPDRGLSGELFF. DNA for the CDR3: TGTGCCAGCAGCCCTGACAGGGGGCTATCCGGGGAGCTGTTTTTT.

This clone was counted only a few times. This chain links TRBV5-1 with TRBJ2-7, with TRBD2 matching over 7 bases. From germline, CDR1 is SGHRS and CDR2 YFSETQ. This CDR3 contains 15 residues. V shed 4 bases, J shed 3 bases, and the junction held 10 bases outside the gene matches. CDR3 in amino acids: CASSPGGSGLYEQYF. As DNA, the CDR3 is TGCGCCAGCAGCCCGGGGGGAAGCGGGCTCTACGAGCAGTACTTC.

This clone was recorded a few times. CDR3 in DNA: TGTGCCTGGAGATGGACAGCCAACAATGAGCAGTTCTTC. Encoded protein: CAWRWTANNEQFF. V gene TRBV30 combines with J gene TRBJ2-1; possible D gene TRBD1, 6 bases. The CDR3 length is 13 residues. In germline, CDR1 is GTSNPN, CDR2 SVGIG (reference sequence). V gave up 3 bases and J gave up 5 bases, with 11 bases separating them.

This clone was picked up a small number of times. This rearrangement joins TRBV6-1 to TRBJ2-7, with D maybe TRBD2 (5 bases). Trimming pared 6 bases from V and 5 bases from J, leaving 17 bases between. Germline-derived CDR1 and CDR2 are MNHNS and SASEGT. This CDR3 contains 14 residues. The CDR3 DNA is TGTGCCAGCAGACCGAGCAATGGAGGCAACGAGCAGTACTTC. Amino acid sequence: CASRPSNGGNEQYF.

There are a few counts of this clone. V usage is TRBV5-1 and J usage is TRBJ1-1, with D unclear. The CDR3 has 13 residues. Trimming pared 0 bases from V and 0 bases from J, leaving 3 bases between. Germline V gene data show CDR1 as SGHRS and CDR2 as YFSETQ. The CDR3 region is CASSLVVNTEAFF. The DNA for the CDR3 is TGCGCCAGCAGCTTGGTCGTGAACACTGAAGCTTTCTTT. The variable domain in full, with the rest retrieved from reference TRBV5-1 and TRBJ1-1, is KAGVTQTPRYLIKTRGQQVTLSCSPISGHRSVSWYQQTPGQGLQFLFEYFSETQRNKGNFPGRFSGRQFSNSRSEMNVSTLELGDSALYLCASSLVVNTEAFFGQGTRLTVV.

This clone was seen a few times. The genes are TRBV30 and TRBJ1-1; D is uncertain. Germline CDR1 reads GTSNPN; CDR2 reads SVGIG (reference sequence). The CDR3 runs to 13 residues. V lost 1 base and J 4 bases, leaving 10 bases between the germline ends. CDR3 in DNA: TGTGCCTGGAGTGATTCGGGGTTCACTGAAGCTTTCTTT. Its translation is CAWSDSGFTEAFF.

This clone was seen only a few times. The V gene is TRBV29-1, the J gene TRBJ1-5; 10 bases agree with TRBD1. V shed 7 bases, J shed 5 bases, and the junction held 2 bases outside the gene matches. Germline V gives CDR1 SQVTM, CDR2 ANQGSEA. The CDR3 totals 12 residues. The chain's CDR3 is CSAGQGDQPQHF. CDR3 sequence (DNA): TGCAGCGCAGGACAGGGGGATCAGCCCCAGCATTTT.

This clone was seen a few times. This chain links TRBV5-1 with TRBJ2-5; D gene unclear. There are 14 residues in the CDR3. V was cut by 4 bases and J by 4 bases, with 14 bases left in between. Germline lookup yields CDR1 SGHRS and CDR2 YFSETQ. The CDR3 reads CASSPGSVGETQYF. The DNA for the CDR3 is TGCGCCAGCAGCCCCGGGTCTGTCGGAGAGACCCAGTACTTC.

This chain joins TRBV30 and TRBJ1-4; weak D call: TRBD1 (5 bases). Germline CDR1 reads GTSNPN; CDR2 reads SVGIG (reference sequence). The CDR3 has 13 amino acids. Trimming cost V 6 bases and J 5 bases, with 13 bases left between them. As DNA, the CDR3 is TGTGCCTGTAGCGGGACTAGGAATGAAAAACTGTTTTTT. This codes for CACSGTRNEKLFF.